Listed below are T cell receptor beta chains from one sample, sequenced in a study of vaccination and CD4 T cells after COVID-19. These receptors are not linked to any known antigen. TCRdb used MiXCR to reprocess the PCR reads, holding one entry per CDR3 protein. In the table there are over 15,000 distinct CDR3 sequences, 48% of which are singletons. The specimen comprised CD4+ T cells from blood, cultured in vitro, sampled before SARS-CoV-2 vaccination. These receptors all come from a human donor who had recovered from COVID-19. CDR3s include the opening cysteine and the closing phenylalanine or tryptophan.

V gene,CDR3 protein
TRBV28,CASEQGGNYGYTF
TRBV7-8,CASSLGVLYEQYF
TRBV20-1,CSVHTDTQYF
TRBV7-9,CASSSHQGQGSYEQYF
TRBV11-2,CASSSTRGAYEQYF
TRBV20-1,CSAQTSAPGNTIYF
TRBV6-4,CASSDGTGGTDTQYF
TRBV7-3,CASGYNSPLHF
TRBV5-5,CASRLVGTTDTQYF
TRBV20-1,CSARGFRANGLEQYF
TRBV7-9,CASSLRGEQFF
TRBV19,CASSIQGGSETQYF
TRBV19,CASSLGQGPNTGELFF
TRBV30,CASGIPVQETQYF
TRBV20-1,CSARNDLGTEAFF
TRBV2,CASTGQGATYYNEQFF
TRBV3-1,CASSRTGGSPLHF
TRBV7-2,CASRGGWDQPQHF
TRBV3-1,CASSQGAGADTQYF
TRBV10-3,CAITGSEGNTIYF
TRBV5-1,CASSLDIRRYGYTF
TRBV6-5,CASSYSGDRYEQYF
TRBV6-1,CASSRRGRVKSPLHF
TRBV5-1,CASSLEGTPSYEQYF
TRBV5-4,CASSGRREDGYTF
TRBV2,CASKAGETQYF
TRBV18,CASSPPGVAGELFF
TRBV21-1,CASNRLAGVNEQFF
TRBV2,CASSERWEGYGYTF
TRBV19,CASSIQGSGVEDTQYF
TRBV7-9,CASSPAGGVNIQYF
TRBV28,CASSLSQGPNEQFF
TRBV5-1,CASSLYTGSTDTQYF
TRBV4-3,CASSQDQLAGASYGYTF
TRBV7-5,CISVSEARVCSTTGELFF
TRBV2,CASRAIRGTGELFF
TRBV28,CASSKTAYEQYF
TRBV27,CASSLSSGQGNTEAFF